This TCR beta chain was sequenced in a study of CD8+ T cells in alopecia areata. Treatment specified: oral pan-JAK inhibitor, 5-10 mg twice daily. RNA, once extracted, was reverse transcribed into cDNA for use as the sequencing template. The protocol was immunoSEQ multiplex PCR, while the TCRdb copy is restricted to in-frame clones and leaves out a portion. The sample carries about 190,000 clones, 45% to 65% recorded once. This sequence originates from a human donor with alopecia areata. The sample was CD4+ T cells sorted from blood, taken at week 4, from a patient treated with tofacitinib.

The CDR3 loop reads CATSRLQGASGANVLTF. Written as DNA, the CDR3 is TGCGCCACCTCCCGACTACAGGGCGCGTCTGGGGCCAACGTCCTGACTTTC. The chain recombines TRBV5-1 with TRBJ2-6; D might be TRBD1 (6 bases). Germline CDR1 SGHRS, CDR2 YFSETQ. Trimming removed 9 bases from V and 1 base from J, with 20 bases in between. This CDR3 is built from 17 residues.